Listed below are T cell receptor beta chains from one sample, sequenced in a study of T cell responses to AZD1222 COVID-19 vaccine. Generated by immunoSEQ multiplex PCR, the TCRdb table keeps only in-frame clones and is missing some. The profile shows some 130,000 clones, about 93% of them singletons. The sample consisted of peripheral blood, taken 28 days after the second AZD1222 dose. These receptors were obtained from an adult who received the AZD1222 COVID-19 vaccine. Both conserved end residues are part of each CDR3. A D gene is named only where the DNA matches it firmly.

CDR3: CASRETGLKDTQYF; DNA: TGTGCCAGCAGAGAAACCGGACTGAAAGATACGCAGTATTTT; J: TRBJ2-3; V: TRBV2; D: NA
CDR3: CASSEGVGQGHQPQHF; DNA: TGTGCCAGCAGTGAGGGGGTGGGACAGGGTCATCAGCCCCAGCATTTT; J: TRBJ1-5; V: TRBV2; D: TRBD1
CDR3: CASSWGQNTEAFF; DNA: TGTGCCAGCAGCTGGGGACAGAACACTGAAGCTTTCTTT; J: TRBJ1-1; V: TRBV5-4; D: NA
CDR3: CASSFGAKTDTYEQYF; DNA: TGTGCCAGCAGCTTCGGGGCGAAGACGGATACCTACGAGCAGTACTTC; J: TRBJ2-7; V: TRBV7-2; D: NA
CDR3: CASRMDTADTQYF; DNA: TGTGCCAGCCGCATGGACACGGCAGATACGCAGTATTTT; J: TRBJ2-3; V: TRBV7-9; D: NA
CDR3: CATRGSYNEQFF; DNA: TGTGCCACACGGGGCTCCTACAATGAGCAGTTCTTC; J: TRBJ2-1; V: TRBV10-3; D: NA
CDR3: CASSLSTGELFF; DNA: TGTGCCAGCAGTTTATCCACCGGGGAGCTGTTTTTT; J: TRBJ2-2; V: TRBV28; D: NA
CDR3: CASSIGDSRGTEAFF; DNA: TGTGCCAGTAGTATTGGGGACAGCCGCGGCACTGAAGCTTTCTTT; J: TRBJ1-1; V: TRBV19; D: TRBD1
CDR3: CASRKGAGNTIYF; DNA: TGTGCCAGCAGGAAAGGGGCTGGAAACACCATATATTTT; J: TRBJ1-3; V: TRBV2; D: NA
CDR3: CAWTIDGRTYGYTF; DNA: TGTGCCTGGACCATTGACGGGAGGACCTATGGCTACACCTTC; J: TRBJ1-2; V: TRBV30; D: NA
CDR3: CASSERVDTEAFF; DNA: TGTGCCAGCAGTGAAAGGGTAGACACTGAAGCTTTCTTT; J: TRBJ1-1; V: TRBV6-1; D: NA
CDR3: CASSGESGPLNSPLHF; DNA: TGTGCCAGCAGCGGAGAGTCGGGACCTCTTAATTCACCCCTCCACTTT; J: TRBJ1-6; V: TRBV5-6; D: NA
CDR3: CASRQGSTEAFF; DNA: TGTGCCAGTAGACAGGGGAGCACTGAAGCTTTCTTT; J: TRBJ1-1; V: TRBV19; D: TRBD1
CDR3: CASSLVGRRENTEAFF; DNA: TGCGCCAGCAGCTTGGTAGGGAGGCGGGAGAACACTGAAGCTTTCTTT; J: TRBJ1-1; V: TRBV5-1; D: NA
CDR3: CASSPLMGDTEAFF; DNA: TGTGCCAGCTCACCATTGATGGGGGACACTGAAGCTTTCTTT; J: TRBJ1-1; V: TRBV18; D: NA